This TCR beta chain comes out of a study of blood T cell repertoires in COVID-19. In the study overall: Spain, Italy and the United States supplied samples that represented acute and convalescent COVID-19.

Between the trimmed V and J ends, which lost 0 bases and 9 bases, there was a span of 15 bases. The CDR3 covers 15 residues. Germline V gene data show CDR1 as LGHNA and CDR2 as YSLEER. Under the authors' procedure: Estimation of nucleated cell counts was performed using reference gene primer amplification. Sequenced by immunoSEQ multiplex PCR; TCRdb stores in-frame clones only, minus some. V, J and clone size derive from that table, while D and trimming were established from the DNA sequence. The sample holds 390,000 or so clones, approximately 87% seen once. The chain carries TRBV4-3 and TRBJ2-1, with a weak D call TRBD2 (7 bases). The clonotype was recovered from a woman aged 50 to 60 who had recovered from COVID-19. Sequenced input: PBMCs or T cells enriched from blood (not recorded which). This CDR3 reads CASSQDRLARGEQFF. CDR3 sequence (DNA): TGCGCCAGCAGCCAAGATCGACTAGCCAGGGGTGAGCAGTTCTTC.